A selection of T cell receptor beta chains follows, all from one sample in a study of cytomegalovirus exposure and HLA in healthy donors. Some clones are missing from TCRdb's copy, which holds only in-frame ones; the method was immunoSEQ multiplex PCR. The data contain roughly 130,000 clones, 80% of them seen just once; the ten biggest clones take up 1%. The sample consisted of PBMCs. Receptor source: a man aged 35 to 55 in good health and CMV-seronegative. Each CDR3 is given with its conserved first and last residue. The D gene is left open where the match is weak. The listing skips clone size in some rows; elsewhere it reads once, few, many or a size class.

>TRBV27|.|TRBJ2-6|.
TGTGCCAGCAGTTTAACTTGGTCTGGGGCCAACGTCCTGACTTTC
CASSLTWSGANVLTF
>TRBV7-9|.|TRBJ1-6|.
TGTGCCAGCAGCTTTCCGGGGGAGTATTCACCCCTCCACTTT
CASSFPGEYSPLHF
>TRBV27|.|TRBJ1-4|TRBD1
TGTGCCAGCAGTTTAAGTGGGACAGGATATGAAAAACTGTTTTTT
CASSLSGTGYEKLFF
>TRBV4-1|once|TRBJ2-7|TRBD2
TGCGCCAGCAGCCGGCTGGCGGGGGGTGGGTCCTACGAGCAGTACTTC
CASSRLAGGGSYEQYF
>TRBV7-3|.|TRBJ2-3|TRBD1
TGTGCCAGCAGTTACGGGACAGCCCCCACAGATACGCAGTATTTT
CASSYGTAPTDTQYF
>TRBV25-1|.|TRBJ1-2|TRBD1
TGTGCCAGCAGTGAGGCAGGGGGGTATGGCTACACCTTC
CASSEAGGYGYTF
>TRBV6-1|.|TRBJ1-4|TRBD1
TGTGCCAGCAGTGAAATGTCAGGGGGGCGTGAAAAACTGTTTTTT
CASSEMSGGREKLFF
>TRBV30|.|TRBJ1-6|.
TGTGCCTGGAGTAAGGGGGGGCCCAGGGGAAGTGGATATTCACCCCTCCACTTT
CAWSKGGPRGSGYSPLHF
>TRBV6-6|.|TRBJ2-1|TRBD1
TGTGCCAGCAGTTTTGGGACAGGGGATGAGCAGTTCTTC
CASSFGTGDEQFF
>TRBV5-1|.|TRBJ2-1|.
TGCGCCAGCAGCTTGTGGGCAGGGCGATTCTCCTACAATGAGCAGTTCTTC
CASSLWAGRFSYNEQFF
>TRBV7-9|.|TRBJ2-5|TRBD1
TGTGCCAGCAGCCAACAGGGGGCAAAAGAGACCCAGTACTTC
CASSQQGAKETQYF
>TRBV19|.|TRBJ1-4|.
TGTGCCACTTCCGAGTGGGCCACTAATGAAAAACTGTTTTTT
CATSEWATNEKLFF
>TRBV2|few|TRBJ1-1|TRBD1
TGTGCCAGCCAAAACAGGGGGCCTGAAGCTTTCTTT
CASQNRGPEAFF
>TRBV19|.|TRBJ2-7|.
TGTGCCAGTAGTATGGTCCCCCCAGGGGACTACGAGCAGTACTTC
CASSMVPPGDYEQYF
>TRBV4-2|.|TRBJ2-5|.
TGTGCCAGCAGCCAGGGGGCGCGGGAGACCCAGTACTTC
CASSQGARETQYF
>TRBV19|.|TRBJ2-1|TRBD2
TGTGCCAGTAGTAGGGAGGGTCTTAGTATTAACAATGAGCAGTTCTTC
CASSREGLSINNEQFF
>TRBV29-1|many|TRBJ1-3|.
TGCAGCGTTGATTCCGGGGTTGGAAACACCATATATTTT
CSVDSGVGNTIYF